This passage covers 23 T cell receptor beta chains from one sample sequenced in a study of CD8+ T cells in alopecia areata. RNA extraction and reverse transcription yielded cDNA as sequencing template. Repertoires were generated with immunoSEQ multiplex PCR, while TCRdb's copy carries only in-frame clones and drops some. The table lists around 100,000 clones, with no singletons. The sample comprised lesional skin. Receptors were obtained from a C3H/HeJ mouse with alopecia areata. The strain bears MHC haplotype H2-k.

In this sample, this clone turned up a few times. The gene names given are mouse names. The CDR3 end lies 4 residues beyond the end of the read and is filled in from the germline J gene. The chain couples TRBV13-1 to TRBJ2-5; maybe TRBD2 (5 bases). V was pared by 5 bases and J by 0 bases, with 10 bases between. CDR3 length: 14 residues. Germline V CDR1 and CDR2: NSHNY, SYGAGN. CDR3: CASSPGFNQDTQYF. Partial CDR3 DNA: TGTGCCAGCAGCCCTGGGTTTAACCAAGAC.

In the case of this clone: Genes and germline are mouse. The part of the CDR3 DNA that was read is TGTGCCAGCAGTGGGCAGGCAAACACA. Translated, it gives CASSGQANT. The complete CDR3 reads CASSGQANTEVFF. The chain employs TRBV13-1 and TRBJ1-1, with D unclear. From the germline J gene comes the end of the CDR3, since the read stops 4 residues before it. Per the germline V gene, CDR1 is NSHNY and CDR2 is SYGAGN. The CDR3 is 13 residues long. V was shortened by 3 bases and J by 0 bases, with 6 bases between the two germline ends.

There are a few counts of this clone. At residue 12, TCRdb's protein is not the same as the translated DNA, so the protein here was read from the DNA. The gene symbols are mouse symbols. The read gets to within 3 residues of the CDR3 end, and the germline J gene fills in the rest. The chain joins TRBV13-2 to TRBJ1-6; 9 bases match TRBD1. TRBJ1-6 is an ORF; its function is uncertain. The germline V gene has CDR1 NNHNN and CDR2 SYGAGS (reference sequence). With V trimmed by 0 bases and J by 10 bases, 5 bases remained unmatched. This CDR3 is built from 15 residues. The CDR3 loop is CASGDEGQGLSPLYF. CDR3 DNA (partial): TGTGCCAGCGGTGATGAGGGACAGGGTCTCTCGCCC.

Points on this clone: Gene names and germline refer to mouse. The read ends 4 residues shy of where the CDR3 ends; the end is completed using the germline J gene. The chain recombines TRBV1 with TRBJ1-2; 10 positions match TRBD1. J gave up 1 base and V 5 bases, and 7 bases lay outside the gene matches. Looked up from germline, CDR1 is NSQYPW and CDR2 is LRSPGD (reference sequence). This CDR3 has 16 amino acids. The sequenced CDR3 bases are TGCACCTGCAGTACCCGGACAGGGGGTTTAAACTCC. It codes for CTCSTRTGGLNS. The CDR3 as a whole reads CTCSTRTGGLNSDYTF.

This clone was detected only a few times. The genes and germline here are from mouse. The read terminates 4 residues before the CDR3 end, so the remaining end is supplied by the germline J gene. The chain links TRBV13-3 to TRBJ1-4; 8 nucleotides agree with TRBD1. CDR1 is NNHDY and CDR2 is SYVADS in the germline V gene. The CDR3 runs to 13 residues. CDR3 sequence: CASRDRGGERLFF. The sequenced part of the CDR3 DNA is TGTGCCAGCAGAGACAGGGGCGGCGAA.

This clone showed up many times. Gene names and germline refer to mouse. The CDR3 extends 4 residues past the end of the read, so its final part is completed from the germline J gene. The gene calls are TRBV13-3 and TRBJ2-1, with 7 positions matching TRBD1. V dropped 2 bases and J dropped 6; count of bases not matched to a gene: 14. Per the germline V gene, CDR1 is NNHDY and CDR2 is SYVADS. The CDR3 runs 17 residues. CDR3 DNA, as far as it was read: TGTGCCAGCAGTGAACCCCGACAGGGAGGATCTCTTGCT. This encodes CASSEPRQGGSLA. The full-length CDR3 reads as CASSEPRQGGSLAEQFF.

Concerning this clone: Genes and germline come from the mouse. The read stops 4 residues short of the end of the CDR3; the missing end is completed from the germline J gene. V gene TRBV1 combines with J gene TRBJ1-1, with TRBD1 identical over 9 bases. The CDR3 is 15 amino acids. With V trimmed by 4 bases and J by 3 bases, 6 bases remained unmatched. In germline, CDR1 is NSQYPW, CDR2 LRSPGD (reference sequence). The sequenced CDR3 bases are TGCACCTGCAGTGGGGGACAGGGAGGGGACACA. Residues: CTCSGGQGGDT. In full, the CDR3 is CTCSGGQGGDTEVFF.

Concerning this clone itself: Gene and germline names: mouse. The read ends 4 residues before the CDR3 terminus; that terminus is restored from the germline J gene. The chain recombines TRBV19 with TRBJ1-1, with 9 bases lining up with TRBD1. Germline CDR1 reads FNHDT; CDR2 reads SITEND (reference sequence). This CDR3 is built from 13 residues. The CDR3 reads CASRHRGPGEVFF. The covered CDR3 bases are TGTGCCAGCAGACACAGGGGGCCGGGA.

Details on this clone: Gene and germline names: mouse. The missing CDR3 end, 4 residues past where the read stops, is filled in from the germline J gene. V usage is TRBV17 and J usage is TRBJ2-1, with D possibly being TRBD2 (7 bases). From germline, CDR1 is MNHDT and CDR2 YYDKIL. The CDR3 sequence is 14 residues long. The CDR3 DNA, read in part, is TGTGCTAGCAGTATGGGGGGCCGGGGAGCT. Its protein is CASSMGGRGA. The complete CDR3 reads CASSMGGRGAEQFF. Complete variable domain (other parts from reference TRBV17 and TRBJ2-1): DTTVKQNPRYKLARVGKPVNLICSQTMNHDTMYWYQKKPNQAPKLLLFYYDKILNREADTFEKFQSSRPNNSFCSLYIGSAGLEYSAMYLCASSMGGRGAEQFFGPGTRLTVL.

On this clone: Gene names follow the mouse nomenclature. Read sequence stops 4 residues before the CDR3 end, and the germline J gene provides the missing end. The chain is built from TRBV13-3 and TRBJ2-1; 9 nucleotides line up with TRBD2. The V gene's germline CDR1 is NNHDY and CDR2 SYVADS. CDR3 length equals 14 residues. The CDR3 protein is CASTAGGVRAEQFF. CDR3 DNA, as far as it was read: TGTGCCAGCACCGCTGGGGGGGTGAGAGCT.

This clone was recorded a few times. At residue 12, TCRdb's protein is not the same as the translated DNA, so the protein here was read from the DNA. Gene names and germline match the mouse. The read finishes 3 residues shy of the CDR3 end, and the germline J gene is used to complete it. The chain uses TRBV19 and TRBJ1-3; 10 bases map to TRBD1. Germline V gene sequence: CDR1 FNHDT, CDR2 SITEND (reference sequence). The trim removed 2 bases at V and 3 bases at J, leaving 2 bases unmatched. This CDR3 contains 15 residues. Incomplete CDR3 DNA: TGTGCCAGCAGTATGCGGACAGGGGGTGGAAATACG. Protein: CASSMRTGGGNT. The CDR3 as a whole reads CASSMRTGGGNTLYF.

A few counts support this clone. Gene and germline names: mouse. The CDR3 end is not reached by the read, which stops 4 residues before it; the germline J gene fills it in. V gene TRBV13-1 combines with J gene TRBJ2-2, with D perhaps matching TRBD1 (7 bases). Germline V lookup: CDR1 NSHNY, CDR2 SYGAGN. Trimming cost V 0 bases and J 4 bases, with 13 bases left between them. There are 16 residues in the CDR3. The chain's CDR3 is CASSDARGPVTGQLYF. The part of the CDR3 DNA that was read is TGTGCCAGCAGTGATGCGAGGGGGCCGGTCACCGGG.

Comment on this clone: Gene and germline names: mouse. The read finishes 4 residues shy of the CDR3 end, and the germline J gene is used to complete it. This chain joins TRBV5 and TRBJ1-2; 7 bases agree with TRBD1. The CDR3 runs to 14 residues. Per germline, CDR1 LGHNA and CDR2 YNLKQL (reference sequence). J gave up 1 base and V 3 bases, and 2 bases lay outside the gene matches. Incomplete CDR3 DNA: TGTGCCAGCAGCCAGAGACAGGGAAACTCC. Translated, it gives CASSQRQGNS. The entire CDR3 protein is CASSQRQGNSDYTF.

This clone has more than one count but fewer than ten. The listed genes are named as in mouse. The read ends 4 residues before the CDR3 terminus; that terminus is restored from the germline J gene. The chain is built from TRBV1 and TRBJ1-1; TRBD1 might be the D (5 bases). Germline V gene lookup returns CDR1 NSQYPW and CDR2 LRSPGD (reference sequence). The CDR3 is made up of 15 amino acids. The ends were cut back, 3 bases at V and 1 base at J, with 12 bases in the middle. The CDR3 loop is CTCSAPRQGNTEVFF. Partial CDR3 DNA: TGCACCTGCAGTGCCCCCAGGCAGGGAAACACA.

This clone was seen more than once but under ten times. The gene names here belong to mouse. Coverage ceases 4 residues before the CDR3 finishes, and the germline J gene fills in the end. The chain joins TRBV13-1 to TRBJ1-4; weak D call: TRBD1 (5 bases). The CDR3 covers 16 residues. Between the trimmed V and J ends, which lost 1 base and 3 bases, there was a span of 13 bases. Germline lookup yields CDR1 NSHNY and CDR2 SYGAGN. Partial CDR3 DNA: TGTGCCAGCAGTGATCCTCCGGGGGGAGCCAACGAA. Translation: CASSDPPGGANE. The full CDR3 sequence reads CASSDPPGGANERLFF.

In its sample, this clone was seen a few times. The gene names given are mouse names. The CDR3 bases that were read are TGTGCCAGCAGTATAGGAGAGGGGGCCACCTAT. It yields the protein CASSIGEGATY. The entire CDR3 reads CASSIGEGATYEQYF. The rearrangement uses TRBV19 and TRBJ2-7; D is perhaps TRBD1 (7 bases). The sequence runs out 4 residues before the end of the CDR3; the remainder is reconstructed from the germline J gene. The germline gives CDR1 FNHDT, CDR2 SITEND (reference sequence). V shed 0 bases and J shed 2 bases, with 12 bases lying between them. The length of the CDR3 is 15 residues.

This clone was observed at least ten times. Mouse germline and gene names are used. This chain's CDR3 is CASSVPGLFAEQFF. CDR3 DNA, as far as it was read: TGTGCCAGCAGTGTCCCGGGACTTTTTGCT. The chain couples TRBV13-3 to TRBJ2-1, with D perhaps TRBD2 (6 bases). The read ends 4 residues shy of where the CDR3 ends; the end is completed using the germline J gene. This CDR3 spans 14 amino acids. Germline assignment: CDR1 NNHDY and CDR2 SYVADS. V was pared by 3 bases and J by 6 bases, with 13 bases between.

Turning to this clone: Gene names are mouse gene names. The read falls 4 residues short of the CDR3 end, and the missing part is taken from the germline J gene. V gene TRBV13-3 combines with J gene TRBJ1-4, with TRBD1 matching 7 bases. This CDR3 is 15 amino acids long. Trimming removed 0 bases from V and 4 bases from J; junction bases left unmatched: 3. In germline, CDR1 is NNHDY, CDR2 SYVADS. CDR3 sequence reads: CASSDGDRRNERLFF. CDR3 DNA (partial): TGTGCCAGCAGTGATGGGGACAGACGCAACGAA.

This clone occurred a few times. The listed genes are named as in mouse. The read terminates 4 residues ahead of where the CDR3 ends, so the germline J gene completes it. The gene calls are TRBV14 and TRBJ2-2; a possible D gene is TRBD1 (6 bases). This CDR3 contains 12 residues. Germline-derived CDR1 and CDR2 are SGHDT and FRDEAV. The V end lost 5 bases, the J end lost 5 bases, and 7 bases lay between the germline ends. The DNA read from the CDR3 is TGTGCCAGCAGCCAGGGGACCGGG. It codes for CASSQGTG. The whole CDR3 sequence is CASSQGTGQLYF.

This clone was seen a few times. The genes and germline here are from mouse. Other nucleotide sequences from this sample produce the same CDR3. Incomplete CDR3 DNA: TGCACCTGCAGTGCAAACTGGGGCGCAAACACCGGG. It specifies CTCSANWGANTG. The complete CDR3 reads CTCSANWGANTGQLYF. This chain links TRBV1 with TRBJ2-2, with 7 bases aligning to TRBD2. The read is 4 residues too short to cover the CDR3 end, so that end is filled in from the germline J gene. The CDR3 consists of 16 residues. Germline V gene data show CDR1 as NSQYPW and CDR2 as LRSPGD (reference sequence). Unmatched junction bases numbered 3, after V lost 2 bases and J lost 0 bases.

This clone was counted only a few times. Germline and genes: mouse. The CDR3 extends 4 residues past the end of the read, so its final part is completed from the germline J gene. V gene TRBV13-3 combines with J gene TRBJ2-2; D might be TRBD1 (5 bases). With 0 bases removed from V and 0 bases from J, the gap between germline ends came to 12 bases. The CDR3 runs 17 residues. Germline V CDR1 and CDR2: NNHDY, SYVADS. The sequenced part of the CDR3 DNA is TGTGCCAGCAGTGATGAGAGAGGGGTTCCAAACACCGGG. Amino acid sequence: CASSDERGVPNTG. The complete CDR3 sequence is CASSDERGVPNTGQLYF.

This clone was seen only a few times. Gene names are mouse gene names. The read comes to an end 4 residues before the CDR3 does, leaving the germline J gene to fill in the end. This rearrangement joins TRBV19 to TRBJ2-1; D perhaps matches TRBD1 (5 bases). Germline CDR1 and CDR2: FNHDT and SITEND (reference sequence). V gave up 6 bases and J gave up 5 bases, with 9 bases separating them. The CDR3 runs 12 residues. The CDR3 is CASMTANAEQFF. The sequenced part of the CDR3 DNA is TGTGCCAGCATGACAGCAAATGCT.

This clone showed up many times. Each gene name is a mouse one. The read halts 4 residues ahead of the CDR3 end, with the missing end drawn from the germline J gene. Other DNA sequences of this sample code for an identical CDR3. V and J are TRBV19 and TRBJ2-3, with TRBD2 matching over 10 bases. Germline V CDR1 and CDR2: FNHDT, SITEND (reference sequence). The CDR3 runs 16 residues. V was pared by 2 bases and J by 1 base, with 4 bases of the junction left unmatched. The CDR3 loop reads CASSILGGRGAETLYF. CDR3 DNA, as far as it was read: TGTGCCAGCAGTATTCTGGGGGGGCGCGGTGCAGAA.